One and the same sample provided the 20 T cell receptor beta chains below, sequenced in a study of PD-1 blockade in classical Hodgkin lymphoma. This table comes from immunoSEQ multiplex PCR, and its TCRdb copy is limited to in-frame clones, with some not included. In the table there are some 96,000 clones, 75% to 85% of which are singletons. In every patient, relapse followed autologous stem cell transplantation, while exposure to brentuximab vedotin differed. Sequencing was performed on peripheral blood mononuclear cells (PBMCs), taken before the second cycle of nivolumab. The receptors shown here come from a human donor with classical Hodgkin lymphoma.

J is TRBJ2-7 and V is TRBV4-3; D remains unclear. Trimming pared 3 bases from V and 7 bases from J, leaving 16 bases between. Per the germline V gene, CDR1 is LGHNA and CDR2 is YSLEER. The CDR3 is made up of 14 amino acids. The CDR3 region is CASSHLGPAEEQYF. In DNA form, the CDR3 reads TGCGCCAGCAGCCACCTAGGACCGGCTGAGGAGCAGTACTTC.

The rearrangement links TRBV13 to TRBJ2-3; D might be TRBD2 (6 bases). V dropped 4 bases and J dropped 5 bases, with 13 bases sitting between them. In germline, CDR1 is PRHDT, CDR2 FYEKMQ (reference sequence). The CDR3 length is 14 residues. CDR3 sequence (DNA): TGTGCCAGCAGCTCCCCGGGAGTAGGAGATACGCAGTATTTT. Translating gives CASSSPGVGDTQYF. The variable domain in full, completed from reference TRBV13 and TRBJ2-3, reads AAGVIQSPRHLIKEKRETATLKCYPIPRHDTVYWYQQGPGQDPQFLISFYEKMQSDKGSIPDRFSAQQFSDYHSELNMSSLELGDSALYFCASSSPGVGDTQYFGPGTRLTVL.

The chain uses TRBV7-2 and TRBJ2-7; perhaps TRBD1 as D (8 bases). V was cut by 2 bases and J by 4 bases, with 15 bases left in between. The CDR3 length is 15 residues. Germline V CDR1 and CDR2: SGHTA, FQGNSA. The CDR3 region has the DNA TGTGCCAGCAGCTTATTTACAGGGGGGGCGTACGAGCAGTACTTC. Protein sequence: CASSLFTGGAYEQYF.

This clone occurred many times. The rearrangement joins TRBV9 to TRBJ1-1; D perhaps matches TRBD1 (5 bases). The CDR3 extends over 14 amino acids. CDR1 and CDR2 (germline): SGDLS, YYNGEE. V lost 4 bases and J lost 3, with 13 bases in between. CDR3 bases: TGTGCCAGCAGCACCAGGGTTGGGGACACTGAAGCTTTCTTT. Protein product: CASSTRVGDTEAFF.

This clone came up a few times. The rearrangement joins TRBV7-9 to TRBJ1-1, with unresolved D. The CDR3 has 14 residues. From germline, CDR1 is SEHNR and CDR2 FQNEAQ (reference sequence). Trimming shortened V by 3 bases and J by 4 bases, and 12 bases separated the two germline ends. The CDR3: CASSFTLPGTEAFF. The CDR3 region has the DNA TGTGCCAGCAGCTTCACCCTTCCGGGCACTGAAGCTTTCTTT.

The rearrangement joins TRBV7-2 to TRBJ2-1; D ambiguous. The CDR3 extends over 12 amino acids. V gave up 5 bases and J gave up 8 bases, with 10 bases separating them. Germline CDR1 SGHTA, CDR2 FQGNSA. This chain's CDR3 is CASSPGRYEQFF. The CDR3 DNA is TGTGCCAGCAGCCCCGGACGCTATGAGCAGTTCTTC.

The rearrangement links TRBV20-1 to TRBJ1-1; D is ambiguous. This CDR3 region has 11 residues. The V and J ends lost 2 bases and 1 base respectively, with 2 bases between them. CDR1 and CDR2 from the germline V gene are DFQATT and SNEGSKA (reference sequence). This CDR3 reads CSARRNTEAFF. The CDR3 DNA sequence: TGCAGTGCTAGACGGAACACTGAAGCTTTCTTT.

The rearrangement links TRBV27 to TRBJ2-3; the match to TRBD2 covers 12 bases. The junction had 11 bases not matched to a gene; V was cut back by 7 bases and J by 6 bases. Germline values: CDR1 MNHEY, CDR2 SMNVEV (reference sequence). The CDR3 spans 16 residues. Written as DNA, the CDR3 is TGTGCCAGCAACGACGGGACTAGCGGGTGGCGGGATACGCAGTATTTT. Translation gives CASNDGTSGWRDTQYF.

This chain joins TRBV2 and TRBJ1-5; no reliable D call. The V gene lost 3 bases and the J gene lost 4 bases, with 7 bases spanning the gap. There are 13 residues in the CDR3. In germline, CDR1 is SNHLY, CDR2 FYNNEI. The CDR3 DNA reads TGTGCCAGCAGTGATGCCGGTAATCAGCCCCAGCATTTT. It encodes CASSDAGNQPQHF.

This chain uses TRBV5-1 with TRBJ1-1, with TRBD1 identical over 9 bases. This CDR3 comprises 17 residues. With 2 bases clipped from V and 5 bases from J, the junction kept 13 bases outside the gene matches. CDR1 is SGHRS and CDR2 is YFSETQ in the germline V gene. The CDR3 region has the DNA TGCGCCAGCAGCTTACATACCGGGACAGGGATTAAGACTGAAGCTTTCTTT. The encoded protein is CASSLHTGTGIKTEAFF.

The V gene is TRBV28, the J gene TRBJ1-2, with TRBD1 as a possible D gene (5 bases). CDR3 length: 14 amino acids. Per germline, CDR1 MDHEN and CDR2 SYDVKM. Trimming pared 4 bases from V and 8 bases from J, leaving 17 bases between. CDR3 sequence: CASSSGTDLGGYTF. The CDR3 region has the DNA TGTGCCAGCAGTTCGGGGACTGACTTGGGCGGCTACACCTTC.

The genes are TRBV10-3 and TRBJ1-5, with D tentatively TRBD1 (5 bases). The CDR3 covers 14 residues. Germline-derived CDR1 and CDR2 are ENHRY and SYGVKD. V was shortened by 6 bases and J by 1 base, with 10 bases between the two germline ends. The CDR3 loop is CAISREGSNQPQHF. The CDR3 DNA follows: TGTGCCATCAGCAGGGAGGGGAGCAATCAGCCCCAGCATTTT.

V and J are TRBV6-5 and TRBJ1-2; 7 nucleotides align to TRBD1. This CDR3 region has 13 residues. V was clipped by 2 bases and J by 4 bases; unmatched bases: 1. Per the germline V gene, CDR1 is MNHEY and CDR2 is SVGAGI. CDR3 sequence reads: CASSYDRVYGYTF. The CDR3 DNA is TGTGCCAGCAGTTACGACAGGGTCTATGGCTACACCTTC.

J is TRBJ2-4 and V is TRBV5-1; 8 nucleotides line up with TRBD2. V lost 1 base, J lost 7 bases, and 7 bases stayed unmatched. This CDR3 comprises 15 residues. Germline V gene sequence: CDR1 SGHRS, CDR2 YFSETQ. CDR3 DNA sequence: TGCGCCAGCAGCTTGTTAGTTAGCGGGGACAACATTCAGTACTTC. Residues: CASSLLVSGDNIQYF.

The chain combines TRBV7-2 with TRBJ2-6, with unresolved D. The length of the CDR3 is 15 residues. Trimming left V 4 bases short and J 0 bases short, with 7 bases between. From germline, CDR1 is SGHTA and CDR2 FQGNSA. The CDR3 protein is CASSYSHSGANVLTF. In DNA, the CDR3 is TGTGCCAGCAGCTACAGCCACTCTGGGGCCAACGTCCTGACTTTC.

The chain couples TRBV6-4 to TRBJ2-3, with 7 bases matching TRBD1. The junction had 4 bases not matched to a gene; V was cut back by 2 bases and J by 8 bases. Germline V gene sequence: CDR1 MRHNA, CDR2 SNTAGT. CDR3 length: 13 amino acids. The CDR3 DNA reads TGTGCCAGCAGTGACGAGCACAGGGGTACGCAGTATTTT. Its translation is CASSDEHRGTQYF.

J is TRBJ1-4 and V is TRBV28; D possibly corresponds to TRBD1 (6 bases). Germline assignment: CDR1 MDHEN and CDR2 SYDVKM. The CDR3 consists of 18 residues. V was cut by 3 bases and J by 0 bases, with 17 bases left in between. The CDR3 DNA reads TGTGCCAGCAGTTTTTGGGGGGGGCCGGGAGCAACTAATGAAAAACTGTTTTTT. Protein sequence: CASSFWGGPGATNEKLFF. The whole variable domain, remainder taken from reference TRBV28 and TRBJ1-4, is DVKVTQSSRYLVKRTGEKVFLECVQDMDHENMFWYRQDPGLGLRLIYFSYDVKMKEKGDIPEGYSVSREKKERFSLILESASTNQTSMYLCASSFWGGPGATNEKLFFGSGTQLSVL.

The chain recombines TRBV7-6 with TRBJ2-5; the match to TRBD2 covers 14 bases. The CDR3 is 16 amino acids. Per the germline V gene, CDR1 is SGHVS and CDR2 is FNYEAQ. V dropped 5 bases and J dropped 5; count of bases not matched to a gene: 7. CDR3 DNA: TGTGCCAGCAGCCAGGGACTAGCGGGAGTCTGGGAGACCCAGTACTTC. Translation: CASSQGLAGVWETQYF.

The V gene is TRBV6-1, the J gene TRBJ1-2; tentatively, D is TRBD1 (5 bases). Germline CDR1 and CDR2: MNHNS and SASEGT. V shed 1 base and J shed 7 bases, with 13 bases lying between them. This CDR3 spans 14 amino acids. The CDR3, as DNA: TGTGCCAGCAGTGAAGGGCCAGGGATAGGTGGCTACACCTTC. Translation: CASSEGPGIGGYTF.

The chain recombines TRBV6-6 with TRBJ1-2; 8 positions match TRBD1. The CDR3 consists of 13 residues. Germline values: CDR1 MNHNY, CDR2 SVGAGI (reference sequence). Unmatched junction bases numbered 7, after V lost 5 bases and J lost 8 bases. The CDR3 sequence is CASSPGTGSGYTF. The CDR3 DNA is TGTGCCAGCAGTCCGGGGACAGGCTCCGGCTACACCTTC.